One sample yielded the 7 T cell receptor beta chains listed below, sequenced in a study of regulatory T cells in long-lasting Graves disease. Both iRepertoire HTBI primers and Arm-PCR of CDR3 regions were used to build the TCR beta libraries. TCRdb redid the calling of the multiplex PCR reads with MiXCR, one entry per CDR3 protein. The sample gives around 480,000 distinct CDR3 sequences, roughly 15% of which show up once; 20% to 30% is in the top ten. The time point: newly diagnosed GD, antithyroid drugs for less than 3 months. Extracted PBMC RNA gave rise to the TCR library. This sample also appeared in a second study, on T cells in Graves' hyperthyroidism and ophthalmopathy.

This specimen consisted of peripheral blood mononuclear cells (PBMCs), obtained at new diagnosis, from a patient treated with antithyroid drugs. Receptors originate from a woman aged 40 to 65 with Graves disease.

This clonotype was seen repeatedly, ten times or more. The chain links TRBV28 to TRBJ2-1; 9 bases match TRBD2. The CDR3 runs 14 residues. CDR1 is MDHEN, CDR2 SYDVKM, per germline. Germline trimming cut 8 bases from V and 6 bases from J; bases unmatched to any gene: 8. Here the CDR3 reads CASSRGGSINEQFF. The CDR3 nucleotides read TGTGCCAGCTCGCGGGGGGGCAGTATCAATGAGCAGTTCTTC.

This clonotype occurred many times. The gene calls are TRBV7-6 and TRBJ1-2; D uncertain. Germline assignment: CDR1 SGHVS and CDR2 FNYEAQ. The length of the CDR3 is 15 residues. The V end was cut by 5 bases, the J end by 8 bases, with 21 bases between. The CDR3 here is CASSLRNGKGGGYTF. CDR3 bases: TGTGCCAGCAGCCTAAGGAACGGGAAGGGAGGAGGCTACACCTTC.

This clonotype occurred a few times. A junction end diverges from the germline sequence, so it may reflect a read error. This chain uses TRBV25-1 with TRBJ1-5; D gene ambiguous. CDR1 and CDR2 (germline): MGHDK, SYGVNS. The CDR3 runs to 13 residues. The CDR3 DNA is TGTGCCAGCAGTGAAGACGGCAACCAGCCCCAGCATTTT. It translates to CASSEDGNQPQHF. Complete variable domain (other parts from reference TRBV25-1 and TRBJ1-5): EADIYQTPRYLVIGTGKKITLECSQTMGHDKMYWYQQDPGMELHLIHYSYGVNSTEKGDLSSESTVSRIRTEHFPLTLESARPSHTSQYLCASSEDGNQPQHFGDGTRLSIL.

This clonotype has just a few counts. This chain joins TRBV7-9 and TRBJ2-2, with D perhaps TRBD1 (6 bases). Trimming took 5 bases from V and 1 from J, leaving 11 bases between them. Per germline, CDR1 SEHNR and CDR2 FQNEAQ (reference sequence). This CDR3 region has 15 residues. The CDR3 DNA sequence: TGTGCCAGCAGCCCGACAGGACGGAACACCGGGGAGCTGTTTTTT. Amino acids: CASSPTGRNTGELFF.

This clonotype was observed many times. The germline gene is not matched at one end of the junction; a read error may be the cause. The rearrangement joins TRBV2 to TRBJ2-5; 8 positions agree with TRBD1. Germline CDR1 and CDR2: SNHLY and FYNNEI. The CDR3 runs to 16 residues. CDR3 in amino acids: CASSESRTGRQVTQYF. CDR3 bases: TGTGCCAGCAGTGAATCCCGGACAGGGCGCCAAGTGACCCAGTACTTC.

This clonotype was observed at least ten times. The rearrangement joins TRBV11-2 to TRBJ2-7, with D possibly being TRBD1 (6 bases). This CDR3 region has 15 residues. CDR1 is SGHAT, CDR2 FQNNGV, per germline. Trimming removed 5 bases at V and 0 bases at J, with 14 bases between. DNA for the CDR3: TGTGCCAGCAGCCCTACCACAGGGTTCTCCTACGAGCAGTACTTC. Translating it yields CASSPTTGFSYEQYF.

At least ten counts were recorded for this clonotype. This sequence joins TRBV13 and TRBJ2-7, with TRBD1 identical over 8 bases. The V gene end was trimmed by 3 bases and the J gene end by 3 bases; junction bases not matched to a gene: 4. The CDR3 is 14 amino acids. Looked up from germline, CDR1 is PRHDT and CDR2 is FYEKMQ (reference sequence). The CDR3 is CASSFQDRVYEQYF. CDR3 nucleotides: TGTGCCAGCAGCTTTCAGGACAGGGTCTACGAGCAGTACTTC.